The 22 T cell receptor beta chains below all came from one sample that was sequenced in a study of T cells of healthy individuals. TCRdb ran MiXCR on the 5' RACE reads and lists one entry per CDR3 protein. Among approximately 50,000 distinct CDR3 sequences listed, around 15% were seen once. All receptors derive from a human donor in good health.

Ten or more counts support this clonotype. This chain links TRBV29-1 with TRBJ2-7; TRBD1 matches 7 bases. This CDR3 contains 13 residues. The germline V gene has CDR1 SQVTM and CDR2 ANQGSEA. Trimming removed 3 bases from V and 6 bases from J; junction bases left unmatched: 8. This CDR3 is CSVERDRETEQYF. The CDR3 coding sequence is TGCAGCGTTGAGCGAGACAGGGAGACCGAGCAGTACTTC.

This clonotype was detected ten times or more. This CDR3 reads CASSPYLRTGRSYEQYF. In nucleotides, the CDR3 is TGTGCCAGCAGCCCCTACCTGAGGACAGGCAGGTCCTACGAGCAGTACTTC. This sequence joins TRBV5-6 and TRBJ2-7; 7 bases are a match to TRBD1. CDR1 and CDR2 from the germline V gene are SGHDT and YYEEEE. The trim removed 4 bases at V and 1 base at J, leaving 14 bases unmatched. The CDR3 consists of 17 residues.

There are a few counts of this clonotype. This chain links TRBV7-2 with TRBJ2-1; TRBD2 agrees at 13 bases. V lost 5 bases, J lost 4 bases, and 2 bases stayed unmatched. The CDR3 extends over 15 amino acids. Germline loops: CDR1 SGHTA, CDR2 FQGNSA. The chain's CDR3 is CASSPGLAGYNEQFF. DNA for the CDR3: TGTGCCAGCAGCCCGGGACTAGCGGGGTACAATGAGCAGTTCTTC.

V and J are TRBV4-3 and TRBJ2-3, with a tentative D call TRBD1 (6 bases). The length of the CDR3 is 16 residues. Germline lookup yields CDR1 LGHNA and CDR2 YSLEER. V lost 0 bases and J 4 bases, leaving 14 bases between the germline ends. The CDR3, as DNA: TGCGCCAGCAGCCAAGATCCCGTACAGGGTTCAGATACGCAGTATTTT. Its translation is CASSQDPVQGSDTQYF.

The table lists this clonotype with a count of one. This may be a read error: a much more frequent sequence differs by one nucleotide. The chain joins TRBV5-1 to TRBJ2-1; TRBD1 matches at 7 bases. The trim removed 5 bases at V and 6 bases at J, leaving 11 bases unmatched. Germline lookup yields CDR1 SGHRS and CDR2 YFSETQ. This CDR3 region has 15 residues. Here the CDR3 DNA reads TGCGCCAGCAGTCCACAGGGGAACCCCTGCAATGAGCAGTTCTTC. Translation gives CASSPQGNPCNEQFF. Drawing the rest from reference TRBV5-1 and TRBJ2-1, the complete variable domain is KAGVTQTPRYLIKTRGQQVTLSCSPISGHRSVSWYQQTPGQGLQFLFEYFSETQRNKGNFPGRFSGRQFSNSRSEMNVSTLELGDSALYLCASSPQGNPCNEQFFGPGTRLTVL.

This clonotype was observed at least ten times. CDR3 sequence (DNA): TGCAGTGCTATGGGGGACGGGGGCTTGGAGCAGTACTTC. Translating gives CSAMGDGGLEQYF. The rearrangement links TRBV20-1 to TRBJ2-7; D may correspond to TRBD1 or TRBD2 (6 bases each). The CDR3 contains 13 residues. Trimming pared 4 bases from V and 7 bases from J, leaving 17 bases between. From germline, CDR1 is DFQATT and CDR2 SNEGSKA (reference sequence).

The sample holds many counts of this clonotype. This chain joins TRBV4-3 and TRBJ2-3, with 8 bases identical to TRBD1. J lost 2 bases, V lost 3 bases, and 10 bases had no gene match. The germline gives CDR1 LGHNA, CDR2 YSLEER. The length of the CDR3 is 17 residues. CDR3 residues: CASSHATGTGPTDTQYF. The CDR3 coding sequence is TGCGCCAGCAGCCACGCGACCGGGACAGGCCCCACAGATACGCAGTATTTT.

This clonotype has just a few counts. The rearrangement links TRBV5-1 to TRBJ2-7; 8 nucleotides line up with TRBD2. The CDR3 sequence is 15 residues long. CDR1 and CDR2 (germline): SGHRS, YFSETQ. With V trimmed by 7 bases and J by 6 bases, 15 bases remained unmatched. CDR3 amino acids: CASSHGGAGAGEQYF. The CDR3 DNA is TGCGCCAGCTCTCACGGAGGAGCGGGAGCTGGCGAGCAGTACTTC.

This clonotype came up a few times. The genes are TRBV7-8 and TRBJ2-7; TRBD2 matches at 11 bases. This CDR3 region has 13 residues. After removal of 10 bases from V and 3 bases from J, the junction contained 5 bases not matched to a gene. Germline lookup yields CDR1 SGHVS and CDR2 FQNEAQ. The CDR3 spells CATRLAGRYEQYF. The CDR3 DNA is TGTGCCACCCGACTAGCGGGACGCTACGAGCAGTACTTC.

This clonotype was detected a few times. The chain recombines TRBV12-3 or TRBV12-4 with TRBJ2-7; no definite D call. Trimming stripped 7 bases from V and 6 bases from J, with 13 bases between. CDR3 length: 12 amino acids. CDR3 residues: CASTPGGGEQYF. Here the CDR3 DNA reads TGTGCCAGCACCCCGGGCGGTGGCGAGCAGTACTTC.

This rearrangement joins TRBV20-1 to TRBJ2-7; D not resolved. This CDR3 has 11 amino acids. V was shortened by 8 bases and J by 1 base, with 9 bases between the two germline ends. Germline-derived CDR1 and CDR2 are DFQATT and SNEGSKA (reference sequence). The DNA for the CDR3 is TGCAGTCTCGGTCTTTCCTACGAGCAGTACTTC. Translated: CSLGLSYEQYF.

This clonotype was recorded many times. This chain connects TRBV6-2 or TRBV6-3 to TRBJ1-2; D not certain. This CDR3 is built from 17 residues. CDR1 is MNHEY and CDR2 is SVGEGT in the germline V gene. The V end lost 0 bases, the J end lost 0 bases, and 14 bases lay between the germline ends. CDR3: CASSYSMSRASNYGYTF. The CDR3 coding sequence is TGTGCCAGCAGTTACTCGATGTCCCGAGCTTCTAACTATGGCTACACCTTC.

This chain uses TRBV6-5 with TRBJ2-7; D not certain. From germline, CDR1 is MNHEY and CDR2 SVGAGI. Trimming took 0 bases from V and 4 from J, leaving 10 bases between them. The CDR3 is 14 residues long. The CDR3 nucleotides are TGTGCCAGCAGTTACTCGGACGGAAAGTACGAGCAGTACTTC. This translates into CASSYSDGKYEQYF.

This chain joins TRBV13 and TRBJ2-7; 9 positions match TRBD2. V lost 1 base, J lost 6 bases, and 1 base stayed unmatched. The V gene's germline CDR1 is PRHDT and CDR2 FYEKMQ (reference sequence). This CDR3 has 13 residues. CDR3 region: CASSLASGVEQYF. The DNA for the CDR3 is TGTGCCAGCAGCTTAGCTAGCGGGGTCGAGCAGTACTTC. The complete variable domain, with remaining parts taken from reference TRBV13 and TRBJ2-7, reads AAGVIQSPRHLIKEKRETATLKCYPIPRHDTVYWYQQGPGQDPQFLISFYEKMQSDKGSIPDRFSAQQFSDYHSELNMSSLELGDSALYFCASSLASGVEQYFGPGTRLTVT.

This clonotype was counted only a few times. CDR3 sequence (DNA): TGTGCCAGCAGTCTATCGGACAGGGGGTTTCAGCCCCAGCATTTT. The encoded protein is CASSLSDRGFQPQHF. The chain uses TRBV6-2 or TRBV6-3 and TRBJ1-5, with 10 bases that match TRBD1. With 5 bases clipped from V and 6 bases from J, the junction kept 7 bases outside the gene matches. CDR1 and CDR2 from the germline V gene are MNHEY and SVGEGT. The CDR3 runs 15 residues.

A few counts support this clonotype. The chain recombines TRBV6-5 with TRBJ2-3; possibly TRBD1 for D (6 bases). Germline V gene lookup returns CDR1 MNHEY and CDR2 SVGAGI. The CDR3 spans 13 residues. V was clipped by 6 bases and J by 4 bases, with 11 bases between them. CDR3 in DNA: TGTGCCAGCAGGACGGACAGTGCAGATACGCAGTATTTT. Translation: CASRTDSADTQYF.

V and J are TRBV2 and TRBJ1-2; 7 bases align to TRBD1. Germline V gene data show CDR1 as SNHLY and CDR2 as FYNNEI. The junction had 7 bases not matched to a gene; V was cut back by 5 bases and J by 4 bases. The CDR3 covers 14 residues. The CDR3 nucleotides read TGTGCCAGCAGTCCCCGACAGGGAATCTATGGCTACACCTTC. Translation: CASSPRQGIYGYTF.

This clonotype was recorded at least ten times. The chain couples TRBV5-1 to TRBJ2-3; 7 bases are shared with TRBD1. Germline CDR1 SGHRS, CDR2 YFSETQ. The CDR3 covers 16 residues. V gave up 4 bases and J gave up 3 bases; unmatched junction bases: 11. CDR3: CASSAEGQPMTDTQYF. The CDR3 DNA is TGCGCCAGCAGCGCCGAGGGACAGCCTATGACAGATACGCAGTATTTT.

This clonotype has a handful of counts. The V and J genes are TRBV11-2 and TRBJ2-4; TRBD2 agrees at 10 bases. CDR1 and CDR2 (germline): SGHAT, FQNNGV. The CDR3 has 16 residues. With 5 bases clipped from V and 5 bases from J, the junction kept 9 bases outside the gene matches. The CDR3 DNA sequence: TGTGCCAGCAGCCCCCCCAAGCGGGGGGGCCAAAACATTCAGTACTTC. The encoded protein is CASSPPKRGGQNIQYF.

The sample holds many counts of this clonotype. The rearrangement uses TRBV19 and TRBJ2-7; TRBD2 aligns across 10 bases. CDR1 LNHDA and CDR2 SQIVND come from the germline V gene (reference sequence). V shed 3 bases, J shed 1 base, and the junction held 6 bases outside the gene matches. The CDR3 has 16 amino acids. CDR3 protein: CASSIPSGGLSYEQYF. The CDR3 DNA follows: TGTGCCAGTAGTATTCCTAGCGGGGGACTATCCTACGAGCAGTACTTC.

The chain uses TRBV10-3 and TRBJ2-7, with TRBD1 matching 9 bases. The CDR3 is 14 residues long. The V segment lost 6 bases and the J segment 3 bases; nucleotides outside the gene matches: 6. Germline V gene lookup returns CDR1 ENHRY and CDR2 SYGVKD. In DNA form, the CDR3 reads TGTGCCATCAGCAGGACAGGGGTAGGCTACGAGCAGTACTTC. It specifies CAISRTGVGYEQYF.

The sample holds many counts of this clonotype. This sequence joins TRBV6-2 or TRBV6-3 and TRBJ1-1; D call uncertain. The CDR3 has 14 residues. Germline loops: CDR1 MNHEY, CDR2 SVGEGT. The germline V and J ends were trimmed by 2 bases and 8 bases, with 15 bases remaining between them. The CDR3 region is CASSYQYLGREAFF. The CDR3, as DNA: TGTGCCAGCAGTTACCAGTATCTTGGAAGGGAAGCTTTCTTT.